What follows are 20 T cell receptor beta chains derived from one specimen sequenced in a study of blood T cell repertoires in COVID-19. The table came from immunoSEQ multiplex PCR; TCRdb's copy has only in-frame clones and leaves some out. The repertoire includes under 95,000 clones, under 85% of them detected once, and approximately 11% sits in the top ten. Sequences were obtained from peripheral blood. The origin of the receptors is a man in his sixties or seventies with acute or convalescent COVID-19.

The chain recombines TRBV5-6 with TRBJ2-7; 9 nucleotides align to TRBD1. V dropped 0 bases and J dropped 3; count of bases not matched to a gene: 1. From germline, CDR1 is SGHDT and CDR2 YYEEEE. The CDR3 is 14 residues long. The CDR3 DNA sequence: TGTGCCAGCAGCTTGGGGGGACAGGGCTACGAGCAGTACTTC. It encodes CASSLGGQGYEQYF.

This clone is a singleton in its sample. The rearrangement uses TRBV9 and TRBJ2-3; 7 bases match TRBD1. The junction had 16 bases not matched to a gene; V was cut back by 3 bases and J by 3 bases. This CDR3 is built from 18 residues. Germline lookup yields CDR1 SGDLS and CDR2 YYNGEE. The DNA of the CDR3 is TGTGCCAGCAGCGGATATTCTCTGACAGGGACATTAACAGATACGCAGTATTTT. Amino acid sequence: CASSGYSLTGTLTDTQYF.

The chain couples TRBV6-5 to TRBJ2-5, with 9 bases aligning to TRBD2. There are 14 residues in the CDR3. V lost 5 bases and J lost 7; bases outside the gene matches: 8. CDR1 and CDR2 (germline): MNHEY, SVGAGI. CDR3 DNA sequence: TGTGCCAGCAGTAGCGGGGGGCCCGGGTTGACCCAGTACTTC. Its translation is CASSSGGPGLTQYF.

In this sample, this clone turned up once. CDR3 protein: CASSLQVDSPLHF. The CDR3 coding sequence is TGTGCCAGCAGTTTACAGGTAGATTCACCCCTCCACTTT. The chain uses TRBV12-3 or TRBV12-4 and TRBJ1-6; D uncertain. The CDR3 totals 13 residues. Trimming left V 2 bases short and J 8 bases short, with 7 bases between.

This clone was observed a handful of times. The V and J genes are TRBV5-5 and TRBJ2-7, with D possibly TRBD2 on 5 matching bases. Germline assignment: CDR1 SGHKS and CDR2 YYEKEE (reference sequence). V was cut by 3 bases and J by 4 bases, with 11 bases left in between. The CDR3 extends over 13 amino acids. The CDR3 DNA follows: TGTGCCAGCAGCTCCCGGACGGGATACGAGCAGTACTTC. It encodes CASSSRTGYEQYF.

The rearrangement uses TRBV28 and TRBJ2-7; D is possibly TRBD1 (6 bases). CDR1 is MDHEN, CDR2 SYDVKM, per germline. The CDR3 totals 13 residues. Between the trimmed V and J ends, which lost 5 bases and 2 bases, there was a span of 10 bases. CDR3 coding DNA: TGTGCCAGCAGTAGCGGACAGACCTACGAGCAGTACGTC. It encodes CASSSGQTYEQYV.

The genes are TRBV28 and TRBJ1-1; the match to TRBD1 covers 7 bases. Losses at the gene ends were 2 bases for V and 3 bases for J; bases not matched to a gene: 3. Looked up from germline, CDR1 is MDHEN and CDR2 is SYDVKM. This CDR3 has 14 residues. In nucleotides, the CDR3 is TGTGCCAGCAGTTTAGGGACAGTCGACACTGAAGCTTTCTTT. Translated, it gives CASSLGTVDTEAFF.

V usage is TRBV5-1 and J usage is TRBJ1-3; D not certain. V gave up 0 bases and J gave up 1 base, with 8 bases separating them. There are 15 residues in the CDR3. The V gene's germline CDR1 is SGHRS and CDR2 YFSETQ. The CDR3 sequence: CASSLGERSGNTIYF. The CDR3 nucleotides read TGCGCCAGCAGCTTGGGTGAGAGGTCTGGAAACACCATATATTTT.

The J gene is TRBJ2-1, the V gene TRBV5-6; 7 positions agree with TRBD1. Germline lookup yields CDR1 SGHDT and CDR2 YYEEEE. The ends lost 0 bases at V and 8 bases at J; junction bases unmatched: 11. The CDR3 is made up of 16 amino acids. The CDR3 DNA sequence: TGTGCCAGCAGCTTGGTGACGGGCAGGGGGTACGATGAGCAGTTCTTC. As protein: CASSLVTGRGYDEQFF.

The table lists this clone with a few counts. The chain recombines TRBV18 with TRBJ1-4, with 8 bases that match TRBD1. With V trimmed by 6 bases and J by 3 bases, 6 bases remained unmatched. Germline assignment: CDR1 KGHSH and CDR2 LQKENI. The CDR3 is 15 residues long. The CDR3 coding sequence is TGTGCCAGCTCTCTAAGACAGGGGTCTAATGAAAAACTGTTTTTT. This codes for CASSLRQGSNEKLFF.

As DNA, the CDR3 is TGTGCCAGCAGTTTCGGGCAGCAAGGGCCGGGGGATACGCAGTATTTT. Translation: CASSFGQQGPGDTQYF. The J gene is TRBJ2-3, the V gene TRBV28; the D gene is possibly TRBD2 (5 bases). V lost 3 bases to trimming and J lost 6 bases, with 19 bases between them. The V gene's germline CDR1 is MDHEN and CDR2 SYDVKM. CDR3 length equals 16 residues.

V gene TRBV28 combines with J gene TRBJ1-3; no firm D call. The CDR3 has 14 residues. CDR1 is MDHEN, CDR2 SYDVKM, per germline. V lost 2 bases to trimming and J lost 4 bases, with 9 bases between them. The chain's CDR3 is CASSLHPLGNTIYF. In DNA form, the CDR3 reads TGTGCCAGCAGTTTACACCCCCTAGGAAACACCATATATTTT.

This chain links TRBV3-1 (or the pseudogene TRBV3-2) with TRBJ2-2; D perhaps matches TRBD2 (5 bases). Germline values: CDR1 LGHDT, CDR2 YNNKEL (reference sequence). This CDR3 has 14 residues. The V and J ends lost 1 base and 4 bases respectively, with 7 bases between them. This CDR3 is CASSQGAGTGELFF. CDR3 nucleotide sequence: TGTGCCAGCAGCCAAGGGGCGGGCACCGGGGAGCTGTTTTTT.

The J gene is TRBJ2-7, the V gene TRBV9; perhaps TRBD2 as D (6 bases). Looked up from germline, CDR1 is SGDLS and CDR2 is YYNGEE. The length of the CDR3 is 14 residues. V lost 0 bases and J lost 1, with 8 bases in between. The CDR3: CASSVGGESYEQYF. CDR3 DNA: TGTGCCAGCAGCGTAGGGGGGGAATCCTACGAGCAGTACTTC.

The chain links TRBV5-4 to TRBJ1-1; TRBD1 matches 10 bases. The CDR3 runs to 14 residues. With 4 bases clipped from V and 4 bases from J, the junction kept 4 bases outside the gene matches. From germline, CDR1 is SGHNT and CDR2 YYREEE (reference sequence). The DNA of the CDR3 is TGTGCCAGCAGCATCGGGACAGGGGTCACTGAAGCTTTCTTT. Translated, it gives CASSIGTGVTEAFF.

The gene calls are TRBV5-4 and TRBJ2-6; possible D gene TRBD2, 7 bases. CDR3 length: 16 amino acids. Trimming shortened V by 6 bases and J by 2 bases, and 15 bases separated the two germline ends. Germline lookup yields CDR1 SGHNT and CDR2 YYREEE (reference sequence). DNA of the CDR3: TGTGCCAGCACCCTTCCGGGGGGCCCTGGGGCCAACGTCCTGACTTTC. Its translation is CASTLPGGPGANVLTF.

The chain recombines TRBV6-5 with TRBJ2-1; 9 bases match TRBD2. The CDR3 runs 15 residues. The V gene's germline CDR1 is MNHEY and CDR2 SVGAGI. V lost 6 bases to trimming and J lost 4 bases; unmatched junction nucleotides: 7. In DNA, the CDR3 is TGTGCCAGCAGACCCACTAGCGGGCTTTACAATGAGCAGTTCTTC. It yields the protein CASRPTSGLYNEQFF.

This clone was seen just once. The CDR3 spells CASSGGKGTEAFF. Here the CDR3 DNA reads TGCGCCAGCAGTGGTGGGAAGGGGACTGAAGCTTTCTTT. V and J are TRBV10-2 and TRBJ1-1; a weak D match, TRBD1 (5 bases). With 4 bases removed from V and 5 bases from J, the gap between germline ends came to 11 bases. This CDR3 has 13 amino acids. CDR1 is WSHSY and CDR2 is SAAADI in the germline V gene.

V gene TRBV6-4 combines with J gene TRBJ2-3; D call uncertain. Trimming cost V 6 bases and J 1 base, with 11 bases left between them. The CDR3 spans 14 residues. CDR1 is MRHNA and CDR2 is SNTAGT in the germline V gene. CDR3 residues: CASRIESGTDTQYF. In DNA, the CDR3 is TGTGCCAGCAGGATAGAGAGTGGCACAGATACGCAGTATTTT.

V and J are TRBV6-1 and TRBJ1-6; D is possibly TRBD1 (6 bases). This CDR3 is built from 15 residues. The ends were cut back, 2 bases at V and 6 bases at J, with 11 bases in the middle. Per germline, CDR1 MNHNS and CDR2 SASEGT. Written as DNA, the CDR3 is TGTGCCAGCAGTGAAACAACAGGGAGTAATTCACCCCTCCACTTT. The encoded protein is CASSETTGSNSPLHF.